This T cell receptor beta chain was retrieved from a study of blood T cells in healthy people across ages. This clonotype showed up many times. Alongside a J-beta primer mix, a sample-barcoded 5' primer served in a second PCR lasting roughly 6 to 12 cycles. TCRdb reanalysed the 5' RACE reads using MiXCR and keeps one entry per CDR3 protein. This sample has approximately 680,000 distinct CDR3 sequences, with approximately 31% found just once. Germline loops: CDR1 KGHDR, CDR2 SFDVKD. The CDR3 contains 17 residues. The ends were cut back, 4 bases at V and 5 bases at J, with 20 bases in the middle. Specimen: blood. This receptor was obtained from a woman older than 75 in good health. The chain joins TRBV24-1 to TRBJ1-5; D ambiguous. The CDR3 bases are TGTGCCACCAGTGACCCCAAAGAACGAACCATCGATCAGCCCCAGCATTTT. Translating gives CATSDPKERTIDQPQHF.